Below, 24 T cell receptor beta chains from the same sample are listed, as sequenced in a study of beta chain features in type 1 diabetes listed by TCRdb under 2018. Libraries were built with the immunoSEQ multiplex PCR assay. The entire amount of isolated RNA was reverse transcribed using the High Capacity cDNA Reverse Transcription Kit, so the sequenced TCRB transcripts were expressed ones. TCRdb carries this immuneACCESS record with in-frame sequences only. Its versions omit some clonotypes, under half of them owing to an unresolved V gene in the studies checked, with the rest unexplained. This sample is represented by 430,000 or so clones; about 10% of them were singletons. The ten top clones hold over 0.04% of the sample. Sequenced sample: naive CD4+ T cells from blood. Taken with the paper, the label for cell subset or site translates to: true naive CD4+ T cells. The source of these receptors is a young woman in good health.

This clone has just a few counts. V gene TRBV7-9 combines with J gene TRBJ2-7; 10 bases agree with TRBD2. Germline CDR1 reads SEHNR; CDR2 reads FQNEAQ (reference sequence). CDR3 size: 15 residues. After removal of 5 bases from V and 1 base from J, the junction contained 5 bases not matched to a gene. The CDR3 sequence is CASSAGLAASYEQYF. The CDR3 DNA sequence: TGTGCCAGCAGCGCAGGACTAGCGGCTTCCTACGAGCAGTACTTC.

This chain links TRBV9 with TRBJ2-1; D could derive from TRBD1 or TRBD2 (7 bases each). Trimming pared 3 bases from V and 12 bases from J, leaving 25 bases between. The CDR3 consists of 16 residues. Germline CDR1 SGDLS, CDR2 YYNGEE. Written as DNA, the CDR3 is TGTGCCAGCAGCGGCCACGCAGGACAGGAAACGGGAGGGCAGTTCTTC. It specifies CASSGHAGQETGGQFF.

There are a few counts of this clone. The DNA of the CDR3 is TGTGCCAGCAGCTTAACGCCGCAGACAGATACGCAGTATTTT. This translates into CASSLTPQTDTQYF. The chain recombines TRBV7-9 with TRBJ2-3; D is ambiguous. CDR1 is SEHNR, CDR2 FQNEAQ, per germline (reference sequence). CDR3 length equals 14 residues. Trimming stripped 2 bases from V and 3 bases from J, with 9 bases between.

The chain links TRBV4-3 to TRBJ1-2; TRBD1 might be the D (5 bases). CDR3 size: 14 residues. Germline V gene sequence: CDR1 LGHNA, CDR2 YSLEER. Deletions cut 0 bases from V and 7 bases from J, with 12 bases between. CDR3 residues: CASSQDTGRGGYTF. The CDR3 DNA sequence: TGCGCCAGCAGCCAAGATACGGGGCGAGGTGGCTACACCTTC.

This clone was picked up a small number of times. The V gene is TRBV5-1, the J gene TRBJ1-1; no definite D call. Between the trimmed V and J ends, which lost 0 bases and 0 bases, there was a span of 3 bases. CDR3 length equals 13 residues. The germline V gene has CDR1 SGHRS and CDR2 YFSETQ. CDR3 nucleotide sequence: TGCGCCAGCAGCTTGGAAATGAACACTGAAGCTTTCTTT. This gives the protein CASSLEMNTEAFF. Based on the CDR3 plus reference TRBV5-1 and TRBJ1-1, the full variable domain is KAGVTQTPRYLIKTRGQQVTLSCSPISGHRSVSWYQQTPGQGLQFLFEYFSETQRNKGNFPGRFSGRQFSNSRSEMNVSTLELGDSALYLCASSLEMNTEAFFGQGTRLTVV.

The genes are TRBV14 and TRBJ1-2; TRBD1 is a possible D gene (5 bases). The CDR3 is made up of 14 amino acids. Germline V gene lookup returns CDR1 SGHDN and CDR2 FVKESK. V lost 3 bases, J lost 7 bases, and 15 bases lay in between. The CDR3 here is CASSQSRVLGGYTF. The CDR3 DNA follows: TGTGCCAGCAGCCAGTCCAGGGTTTTGGGTGGCTACACCTTC.

This clone was seen only a few times. The chain combines TRBV7-2 with TRBJ1-2, with D tentatively TRBD1 (6 bases). The CDR3 is 12 amino acids. Per germline, CDR1 SGHTA and CDR2 FQGNSA. V was trimmed by 2 bases and J by 8 bases, leaving 9 bases between them. The CDR3 is CASSLMDSGYTF. The CDR3 DNA is TGTGCCAGCAGCTTAATGGACAGCGGCTACACCTTC.

The rearrangement uses TRBV7-8 and TRBJ1-5; D gene uncertain. V gave up 1 base and J gave up 5 bases, with 9 bases separating them. Germline CDR1 SGHVS, CDR2 FQNEAQ. CDR3 length equals 14 residues. CDR3 bases: TGTGCCAGCAGCTTAGGGCTGGGCGATCAGCCCCAGCATTTT. The encoded protein is CASSLGLGDQPQHF.

V gene TRBV20-1 combines with J gene TRBJ2-7, with D unresolved. Germline V lookup: CDR1 DFQATT, CDR2 SNEGSKA (reference sequence). V was cut by 6 bases and J by 1 base, with 7 bases left in between. This CDR3 is built from 11 residues. CDR3 DNA sequence: TGCAGTGCGGCGAATTCCTACGAGCAGTACTTC. This gives the protein CSAANSYEQYF.

The rearrangement uses TRBV6-1 and TRBJ2-7; TRBD1 matches 9 bases. The CDR3 sequence is 13 residues long. Unmatched junction bases numbered 1, after V lost 5 bases and J lost 2 bases. The germline gives CDR1 MNHNS, CDR2 SASEGT. The CDR3 loop reads CASSRTGAYEQYF. The CDR3 DNA sequence: TGTGCCAGCAGTCGGACAGGGGCCTACGAGCAGTACTTC.

This clone appeared a few times. V and J are TRBV30 and TRBJ1-5; the D gene is possibly TRBD1 (5 bases). Germline assignment: CDR1 GTSNPN and CDR2 SVGIG (reference sequence). V dropped 3 bases and J dropped 2 bases, with 8 bases sitting between them. This CDR3 is built from 13 residues. This CDR3 reads CAWRGGGNQPQHF. In DNA form, the CDR3 reads TGTGCCTGGAGGGGGGGAGGCAATCAGCCCCAGCATTTT.

This clone occurred a few times. The chain employs TRBV29-1 and TRBJ2-7; the match to TRBD1 covers 10 bases. The CDR3 extends over 14 amino acids. The germline V gene has CDR1 SQVTM and CDR2 ANQGSEA. The junction had 7 bases not matched to a gene; V was cut back by 5 bases and J by 3 bases. CDR3 sequence (DNA): TGCAGCGTTAAAATCCGGGACAGGGGCTACGAGCAGTACGTC. As protein: CSVKIRDRGYEQYV.

This clone has just a few counts. The gene calls are TRBV28 and TRBJ2-5; 9 bases are shared with TRBD1. The germline gives CDR1 MDHEN, CDR2 SYDVKM. The CDR3 loop spans 17 amino acids. V shed 5 bases, J shed 1 base, and the junction held 11 bases outside the gene matches. CDR3 in DNA: TGTGCCAGCAGTACTCTTAGGCACAGGGGGCCCCAAGAGACCCAGTACTTC. This translates into CASSTLRHRGPQETQYF. Full variable domain (outside the CDR3, taken from reference TRBV28 and TRBJ2-5): DVKVTQSSRYLVKRTGEKVFLECVQDMDHENMFWYRQDPGLGLRLIYFSYDVKMKEKGDIPEGYSVSREKKERFSLILESASTNQTSMYLCASSTLRHRGPQETQYFGPGTRLLVL.

V usage is TRBV14 and J usage is TRBJ1-1; TRBD1 is a possible D gene (5 bases). V was trimmed by 6 bases and J by 1 base, leaving 12 bases between them. The CDR3 is made up of 14 amino acids. CDR1 and CDR2 from the germline V gene are SGHDN and FVKESK. The CDR3 DNA follows: TGTGCCAGCAGTCACTGGGGGAGGAACACTGAAGCTTTCTTT. It encodes CASSHWGRNTEAFF.

The gene calls are TRBV2 and TRBJ2-3; D uncertain. V dropped 1 base and J dropped 6 bases, with 11 bases sitting between them. Germline V gives CDR1 SNHLY, CDR2 FYNNEI. This CDR3 region has 14 residues. In nucleotides, the CDR3 is TGTGCCAGCAGTGAAGGGTGGGGTGCTGATACGCAGTATTTT. Its protein is CASSEGWGADTQYF.

The V and J genes are TRBV11-3 and TRBJ1-1; D is ambiguous. This CDR3 comprises 13 residues. Germline V gene sequence: CDR1 SGHNT, CDR2 YENEEA. The V and J ends lost 5 bases and 10 bases respectively, with 17 bases between them. The CDR3 DNA follows: TGTGCCAGCAGCCCCCTTACCTCGGCAGGAGCTTTCTTT. It is translated as CASSPLTSAGAFF.

This clone has just a few counts. The gene calls are TRBV7-9 and TRBJ2-2; no reliable D call. The V gene's germline CDR1 is SEHNR and CDR2 FQNEAQ (reference sequence). V lost 4 bases and J lost 3, with 3 bases in between. The CDR3 runs 12 residues. The CDR3 DNA sequence: TGTGCCAGCAGCTGGCACACCGGGGAGCTGTTTTTT. Protein product: CASSWHTGELFF. Together with reference TRBV7-9 and TRBJ2-2, the CDR3 gives the full variable domain: DTGVSQNPRHKITKRGQNVTFRCDPISEHNRLYWYRQTLGQGPEFLTYFQNEAQLEKSRLLSDRFSAERPKGSFSTLEIQRTEQGDSAMYLCASSWHTGELFFGEGSRLTVL.

This clone appeared a few times. The rearrangement uses TRBV4-3 and TRBJ2-7; tentatively, D is TRBD2 (6 bases). This CDR3 is built from 17 residues. Trimming stripped 1 base from V and 0 bases from J, with 16 bases between. From germline, CDR1 is LGHNA and CDR2 YSLEER. The CDR3, as DNA: TGCGCCAGCAGCCAAGCGGGCGCGGGGTTAAGCTCCTACGAGCAGTACTTC. It translates to CASSQAGAGLSSYEQYF.

Written as DNA, the CDR3 is TGTGCCAGCAGCCAAGCGGTGCTAAGGGACTCTGGAAACACCATATATTTT. Residues: CASSQAVLRDSGNTIYF. The chain combines TRBV14 with TRBJ1-3; D call uncertain. Germline CDR1 is SGHDN and CDR2 is FVKESK. The length of the CDR3 is 17 residues. The V end lost 1 base, the J end lost 0 bases, and 13 bases lay between the germline ends.

This chain connects TRBV18 to TRBJ2-7, with D uncertain. The V end lost 2 bases, the J end lost 3 bases, and 11 bases lay between the germline ends. Germline V gene data show CDR1 as KGHSH and CDR2 as LQKENI. CDR3 length: 14 amino acids. The CDR3 region is CASSPGRYFYEQYV. Written as DNA, the CDR3 is TGTGCCAGCTCACCAGGACGGTACTTCTACGAGCAGTACGTC.

There are a few counts of this clone. The chain uses TRBV4-2 and TRBJ2-7; TRBD2 might be the D (5 bases). Germline V CDR1 and CDR2: LGHNA, YNFKEQ. The CDR3 consists of 14 residues. V was cut by 5 bases and J by 3 bases, with 14 bases left in between. In nucleotides, the CDR3 is TGTGCCAGCAGCTCGTACGTTCGGGGCTACGAGCAGTACGTC. This encodes CASSSYVRGYEQYV.

In its sample, this clone was seen a few times. V is TRBV14 and J is TRBJ2-1, with D possibly being TRBD1 (5 bases). The CDR3 extends over 14 amino acids. Germline lookup yields CDR1 SGHDN and CDR2 FVKESK. The germline V and J ends were trimmed by 5 bases and 1 base, with 9 bases remaining between them. The CDR3 DNA reads TGTGCCAGCAGCTCCAAGGGGTCCTACAATGAGCAGTTCTTC. Translating it yields CASSSKGSYNEQFF.

There are a few counts of this clone. The genes are TRBV5-1 and TRBJ2-2; D tentatively reads TRBD1 or TRBD2 (5 bases each). In germline, CDR1 is SGHRS, CDR2 YFSETQ. CDR3 size: 16 residues. V lost 0 bases and J lost 5, with 14 bases in between. DNA of the CDR3: TGCGCCAGCAGCTTGGCCTTGGGACCTAGGACCGGGGAGCTGTTTTTT. It encodes CASSLALGPRTGELFF.

The V call is TRBV11-3, the J call TRBJ2-5; perhaps TRBD1 as D (6 bases). Trimming shortened V by 6 bases and J by 5 bases, and 19 bases separated the two germline ends. Germline CDR1 SGHNT, CDR2 YENEEA. CDR3 size: 15 residues. CDR3 protein: CASSPVGAGPETQYF. CDR3 nucleotides: TGTGCCAGCAGTCCTGTGGGGGCAGGCCCCGAGACCCAGTACTTC. The full variable domain, in which reference TRBV11-3 and TRBJ2-5 provide the parts outside the CDR3, is EAGVVQSPRYKIIEKKQPVAFWCNPISGHNTLYWYLQNLGQGPELLIRYENEEAVDDSQLPKDRFSAERLKGVDSTLKIQPAELGDSAVYLCASSPVGAGPETQYFGPGTRLLVL.